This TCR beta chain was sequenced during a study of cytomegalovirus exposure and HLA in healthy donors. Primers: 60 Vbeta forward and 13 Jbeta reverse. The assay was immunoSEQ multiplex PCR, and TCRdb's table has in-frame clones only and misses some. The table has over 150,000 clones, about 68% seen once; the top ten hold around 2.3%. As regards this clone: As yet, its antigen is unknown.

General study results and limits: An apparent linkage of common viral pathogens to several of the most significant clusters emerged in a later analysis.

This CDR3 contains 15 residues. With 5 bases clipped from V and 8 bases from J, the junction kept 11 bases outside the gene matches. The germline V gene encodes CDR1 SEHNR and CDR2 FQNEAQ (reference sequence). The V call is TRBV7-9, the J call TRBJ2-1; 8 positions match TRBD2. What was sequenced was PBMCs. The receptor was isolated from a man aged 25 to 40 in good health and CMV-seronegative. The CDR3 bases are TGTGCCAGCAGCCTAACTAGCGGCTCTGAGGATGAGCAGTTCTTC. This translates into CASSLTSGSEDEQFF.